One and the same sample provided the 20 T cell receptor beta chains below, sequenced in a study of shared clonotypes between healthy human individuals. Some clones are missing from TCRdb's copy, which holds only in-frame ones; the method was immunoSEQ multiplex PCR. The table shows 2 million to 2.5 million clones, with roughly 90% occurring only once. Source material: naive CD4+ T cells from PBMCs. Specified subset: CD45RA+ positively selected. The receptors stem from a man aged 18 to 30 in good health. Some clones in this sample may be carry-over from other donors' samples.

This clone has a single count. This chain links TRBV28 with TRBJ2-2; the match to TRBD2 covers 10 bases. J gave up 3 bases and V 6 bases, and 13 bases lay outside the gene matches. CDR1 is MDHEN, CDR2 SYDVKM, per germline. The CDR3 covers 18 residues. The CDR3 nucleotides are TGTGCCAGCAGCGGCAGGGGAATGACTAGCGGGTACACCGGGGAGCTGTTTTTT. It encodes CASSGRGMTSGYTGELFF.

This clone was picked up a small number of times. CDR3 nucleotides: TGTGCCAGCACGACAGGGGGTATTGAAGCTTTCTTT. It encodes CASTTGGIEAFF. The chain recombines TRBV7-9 with TRBJ1-1, with TRBD1 identical over 9 bases. Losses at the gene ends were 7 bases for V and 7 bases for J; bases not matched to a gene: 4. Per germline, CDR1 SEHNR and CDR2 FQNEAQ (reference sequence). The CDR3 length is 12 residues.

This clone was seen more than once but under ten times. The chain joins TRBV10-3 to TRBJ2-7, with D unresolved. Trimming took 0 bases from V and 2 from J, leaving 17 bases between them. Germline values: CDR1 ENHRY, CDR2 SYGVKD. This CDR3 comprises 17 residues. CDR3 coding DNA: TGTGCCATCAGTGAGTCGATGGTCTCCAACGACGCCTACGAGCAGTACTTC. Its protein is CAISESMVSNDAYEQYF.

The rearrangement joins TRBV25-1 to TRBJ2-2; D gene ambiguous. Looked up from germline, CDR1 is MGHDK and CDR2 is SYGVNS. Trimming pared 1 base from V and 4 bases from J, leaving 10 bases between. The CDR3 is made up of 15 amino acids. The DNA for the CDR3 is TGTGCCAGCAGTGAATCCCTTGTGGGCACCGGGGAGCTGTTTTTT. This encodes CASSESLVGTGELFF. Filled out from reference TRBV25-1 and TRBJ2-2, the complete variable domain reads EADIYQTPRYLVIGTGKKITLECSQTMGHDKMYWYQQDPGMELHLIHYSYGVNSTEKGDLSSESTVSRIRTEHFPLTLESARPSHTSQYLCASSESLVGTGELFFGEGSRLTVL.

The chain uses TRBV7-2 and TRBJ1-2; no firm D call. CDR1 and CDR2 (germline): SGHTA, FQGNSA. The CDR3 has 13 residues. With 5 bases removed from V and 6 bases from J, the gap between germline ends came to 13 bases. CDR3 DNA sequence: TGTGCCAGCAGCCCTAGGAGTGGTGATGGCTACACCTTC. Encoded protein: CASSPRSGDGYTF. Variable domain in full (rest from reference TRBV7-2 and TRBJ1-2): GAGVSQSPSNKVTEKGKDVELRCDPISGHTALYWYRQSLGQGLEFLIYFQGNSAPDKSGLPSDRFSAERTGGSVSTLTIQRTQQEDSAVYLCASSPRSGDGYTFGSGTRLTVV.

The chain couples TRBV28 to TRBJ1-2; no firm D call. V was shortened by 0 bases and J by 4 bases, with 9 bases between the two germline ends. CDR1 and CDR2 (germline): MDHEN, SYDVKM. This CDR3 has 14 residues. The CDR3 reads CASSLWEGPYGYTF. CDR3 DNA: TGTGCCAGCAGTTTATGGGAAGGCCCCTATGGCTACACCTTC.

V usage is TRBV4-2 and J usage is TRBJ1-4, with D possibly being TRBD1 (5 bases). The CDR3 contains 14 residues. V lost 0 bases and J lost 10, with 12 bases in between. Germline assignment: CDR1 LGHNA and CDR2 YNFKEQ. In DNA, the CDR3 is TGTGCCAGCAGCCAAGATGGGGCCGCGCCAAAACTGTTTTTT. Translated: CASSQDGAAPKLFF.

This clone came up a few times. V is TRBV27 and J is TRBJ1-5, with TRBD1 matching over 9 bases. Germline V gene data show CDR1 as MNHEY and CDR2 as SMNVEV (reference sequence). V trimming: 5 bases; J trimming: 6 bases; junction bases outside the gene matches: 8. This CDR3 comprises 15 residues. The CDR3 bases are TGTGCCAGCAGTCTTACCGGGACAGGGCTTCAGCCCCAGCATTTT. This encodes CASSLTGTGLQPQHF.

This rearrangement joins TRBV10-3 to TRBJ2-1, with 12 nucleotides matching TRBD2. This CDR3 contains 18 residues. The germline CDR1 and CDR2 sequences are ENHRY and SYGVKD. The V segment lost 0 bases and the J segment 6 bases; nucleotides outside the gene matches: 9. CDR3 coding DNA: TGTGCCATCAGTGAGTCGTTGGCTAGCGGGAGGGTGGTCAATGAGCAGTTCTTC. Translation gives CAISESLASGRVVNEQFF.

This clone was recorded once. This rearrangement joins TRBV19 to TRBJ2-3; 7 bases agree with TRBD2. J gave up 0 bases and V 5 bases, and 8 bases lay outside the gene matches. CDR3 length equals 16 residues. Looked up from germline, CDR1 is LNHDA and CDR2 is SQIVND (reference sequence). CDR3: CASSPQAGSSTDTQYF. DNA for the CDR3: TGTGCCAGTAGTCCCCAAGCGGGGTCTAGCACAGATACGCAGTATTTT.

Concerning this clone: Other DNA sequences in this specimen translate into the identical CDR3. CDR3 sequence: CASRLTVNTEAFF. CDR3 coding DNA: TGTGCCAGCAGGCTGACAGTGAACACTGAAGCTTTCTTT. V gene TRBV6-5 combines with J gene TRBJ1-1; D perhaps matches TRBD1 (5 bases). There are 13 residues in the CDR3. The V and J ends lost 6 bases and 0 bases respectively, with 8 bases between them. Germline V CDR1 and CDR2: MNHEY, SVGAGI.

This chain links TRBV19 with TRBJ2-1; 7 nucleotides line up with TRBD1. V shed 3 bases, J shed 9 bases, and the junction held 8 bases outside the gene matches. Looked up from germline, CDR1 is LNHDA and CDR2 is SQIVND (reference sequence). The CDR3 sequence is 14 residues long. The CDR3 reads CASSMRGPPGEQFF. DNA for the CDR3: TGTGCCAGTAGTATGAGGGGGCCACCGGGTGAGCAGTTCTTC. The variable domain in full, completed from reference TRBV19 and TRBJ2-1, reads DGGITQSPKYLFRKEGQNVTLSCEQNLNHDAMYWYRQDPGQGLRLIYYSQIVNDFQKGDIAEGYSVSREKKESFPLTVTSAQKNPTAFYLCASSMRGPPGEQFFGPGTRLTVL.

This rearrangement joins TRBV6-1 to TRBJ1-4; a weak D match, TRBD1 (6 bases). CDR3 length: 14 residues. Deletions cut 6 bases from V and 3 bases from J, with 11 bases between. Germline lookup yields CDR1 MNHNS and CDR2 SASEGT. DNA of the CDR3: TGTGCCAGCAGGTCAGGGACATCTAATGAAAAACTGTTTTTT. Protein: CASRSGTSNEKLFF.

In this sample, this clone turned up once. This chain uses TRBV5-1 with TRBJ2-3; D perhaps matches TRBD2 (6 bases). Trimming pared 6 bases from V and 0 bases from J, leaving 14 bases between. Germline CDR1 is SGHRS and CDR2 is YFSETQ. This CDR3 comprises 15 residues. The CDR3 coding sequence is TGCGCCAGCAAAGCCCTAGCGACTAGCACAGATACGCAGTATTTT. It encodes CASKALATSTDTQYF.

CDR3: CAWSVEGPGRPQHF. The CDR3, as DNA: TGTGCCTGGAGTGTCGAGGGCCCGGGCCGGCCCCAGCATTTT. This rearrangement joins TRBV30 to TRBJ1-5; D remains ambiguous. Germline-derived CDR1 and CDR2 are GTSNPN and SVGIG (reference sequence). This CDR3 has 14 amino acids. Deletions cut 0 bases from V and 9 bases from J, with 15 bases between.

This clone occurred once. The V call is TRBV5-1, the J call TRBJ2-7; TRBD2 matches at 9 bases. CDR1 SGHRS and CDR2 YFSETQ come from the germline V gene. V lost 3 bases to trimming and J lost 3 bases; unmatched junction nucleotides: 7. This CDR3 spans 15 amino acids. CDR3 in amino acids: CASSSPGLAVYEQYF. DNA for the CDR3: TGCGCCAGCAGCTCGCCGGGACTAGCTGTCTACGAGCAGTACTTC.

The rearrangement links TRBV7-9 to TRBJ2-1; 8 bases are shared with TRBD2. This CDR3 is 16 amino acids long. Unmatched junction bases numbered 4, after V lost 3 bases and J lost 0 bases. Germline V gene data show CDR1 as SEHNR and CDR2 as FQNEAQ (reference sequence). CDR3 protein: CASSFSSGASYNEQFF. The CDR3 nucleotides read TGTGCCAGCAGCTTTAGTAGCGGGGCCTCCTACAATGAGCAGTTCTTC. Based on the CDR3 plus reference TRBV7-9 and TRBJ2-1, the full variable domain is DTGVSQNPRHKITKRGQNVTFRCDPISEHNRLYWYRQTLGQGPEFLTYFQNEAQLEKSRLLSDRFSAERPKGSFSTLEIQRTEQGDSAMYLCASSFSSGASYNEQFFGPGTRLTVL.

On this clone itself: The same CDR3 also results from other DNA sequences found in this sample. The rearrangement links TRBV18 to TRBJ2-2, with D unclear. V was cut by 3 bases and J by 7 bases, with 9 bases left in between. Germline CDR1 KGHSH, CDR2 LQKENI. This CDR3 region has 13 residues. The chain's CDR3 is CASSPRGVGELFF. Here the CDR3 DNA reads TGTGCCAGCTCACCGAGAGGAGTCGGGGAGCTGTTTTTT.

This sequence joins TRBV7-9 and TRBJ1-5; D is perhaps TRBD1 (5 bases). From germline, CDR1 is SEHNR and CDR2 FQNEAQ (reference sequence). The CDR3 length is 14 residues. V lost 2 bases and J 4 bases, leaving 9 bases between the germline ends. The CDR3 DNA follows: TGTGCCAGCAGCTTACGTGGGGGGAATCAGCCCCAGCATTTT. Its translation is CASSLRGGNQPQHF.

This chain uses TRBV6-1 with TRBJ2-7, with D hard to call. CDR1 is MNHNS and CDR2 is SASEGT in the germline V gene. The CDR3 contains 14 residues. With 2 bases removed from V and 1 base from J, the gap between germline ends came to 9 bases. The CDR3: CASSEIPASYEQYF. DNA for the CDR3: TGTGCCAGCAGTGAAATCCCGGCTTCCTACGAGCAGTACTTC.